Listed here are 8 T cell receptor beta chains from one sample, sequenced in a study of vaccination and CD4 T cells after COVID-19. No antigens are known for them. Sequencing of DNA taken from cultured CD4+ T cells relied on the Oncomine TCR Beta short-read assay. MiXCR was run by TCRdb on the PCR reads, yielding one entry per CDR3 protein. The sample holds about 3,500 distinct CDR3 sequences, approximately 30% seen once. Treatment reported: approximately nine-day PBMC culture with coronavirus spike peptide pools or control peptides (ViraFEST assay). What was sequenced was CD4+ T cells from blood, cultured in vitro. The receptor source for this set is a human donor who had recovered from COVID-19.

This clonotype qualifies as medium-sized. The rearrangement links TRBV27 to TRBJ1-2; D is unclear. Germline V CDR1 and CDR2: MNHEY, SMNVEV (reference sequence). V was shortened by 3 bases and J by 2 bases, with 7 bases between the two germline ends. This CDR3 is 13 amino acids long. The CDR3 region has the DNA TGTGCCAGCAGTTTCGGGCCAAACTATGGCTACACCTTC. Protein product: CASSFGPNYGYTF.

The CDR3: CAWKAGGNTIYF. The CDR3 DNA follows: TGTGCCTGGAAGGCAGGGGGAAACACCATATATTTT. The J gene is TRBJ1-3, the V gene TRBV30, with D possibly TRBD1 on 5 matching bases. CDR3 length: 12 amino acids. The V gene's germline CDR1 is GTSNPN and CDR2 SVGIG (reference sequence). V was clipped by 4 bases and J by 4 bases, with 8 bases between them.

The CDR3: CASSQIGEQYF. In DNA form, the CDR3 reads TGTGCCAGCAGCCAGATCGGCGAGCAGTACTTC. V usage is TRBV3-1 and J usage is TRBJ2-7; D unclear. The CDR3 loop spans 11 amino acids. In germline, CDR1 is LGHDT, CDR2 YNNKEL (reference sequence). Trimming took 3 bases from V and 6 from J, leaving 6 bases between them.

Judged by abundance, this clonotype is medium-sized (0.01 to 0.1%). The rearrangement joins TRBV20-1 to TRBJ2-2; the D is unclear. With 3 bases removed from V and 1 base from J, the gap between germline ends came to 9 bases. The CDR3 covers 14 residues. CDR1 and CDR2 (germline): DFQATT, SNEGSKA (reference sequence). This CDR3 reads CSASRSGNTGELFF. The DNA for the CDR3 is TGCAGTGCTAGTCGTTCAGGGAACACCGGGGAGCTGTTTTTT.

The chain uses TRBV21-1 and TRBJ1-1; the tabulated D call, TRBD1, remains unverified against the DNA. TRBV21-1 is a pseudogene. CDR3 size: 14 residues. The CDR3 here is CASSRGSQDTEAFF. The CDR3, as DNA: TGTGCCAGCAGCAGGGGCAGTCAGGACACTGAAGCTTTCTTT.

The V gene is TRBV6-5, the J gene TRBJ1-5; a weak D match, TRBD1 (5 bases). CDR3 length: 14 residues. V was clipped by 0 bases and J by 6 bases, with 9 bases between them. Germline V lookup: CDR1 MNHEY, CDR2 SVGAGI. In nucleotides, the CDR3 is TGTGCCAGCAGTTACTCGATCGGGGGTCAGCCCCAGCATTTT. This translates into CASSYSIGGQPQHF.

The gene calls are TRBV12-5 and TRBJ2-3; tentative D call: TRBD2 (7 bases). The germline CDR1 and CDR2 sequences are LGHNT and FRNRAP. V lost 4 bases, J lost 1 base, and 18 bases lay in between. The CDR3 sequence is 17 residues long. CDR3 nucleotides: TGTGCTAGTGGTTCGGGAGGTGGCGGGGGCCGCACAGATACGCAGTATTTT. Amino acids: CASGSGGGGGRTDTQYF.

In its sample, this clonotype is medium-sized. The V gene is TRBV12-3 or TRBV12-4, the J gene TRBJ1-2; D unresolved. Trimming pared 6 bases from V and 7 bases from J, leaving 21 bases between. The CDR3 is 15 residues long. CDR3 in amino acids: CASSPTPPGSGGYTF. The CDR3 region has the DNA TGTGCCAGCAGCCCCACCCCCCCGGGGTCGGGTGGCTACACCTTC.